The 20 T cell receptor beta chains given below trace back to one sample, sequenced in a study of T cell responses to AZD1222 COVID-19 vaccine. Clones were sequenced by immunoSEQ multiplex PCR, and TCRdb holds only the in-frame ones, with some missing. This repertoire shows about 150,000 clones, about nine tenths found once; its top ten account for 5.1%. The sequences come from peripheral blood, collected on day 0 of AZD1222 vaccination. Receptors originate from an adult in good health.

V gene TRBV7-9 combines with J gene TRBJ2-7; D is tentatively TRBD1 or TRBD2 (5 bases each). The CDR3 consists of 14 residues. Germline V lookup: CDR1 SEHNR, CDR2 FQNEAQ (reference sequence). V was trimmed by 5 bases and J by 2 bases, leaving 13 bases between them. The DNA of the CDR3 is TGTGCCAGCAGCCTTGGGACCCGGCCCTACGAGCAGTACTTC. Protein: CASSLGTRPYEQYF.

In this sample, this clone turned up once. The V gene is TRBV10-2, the J gene TRBJ2-7, with TRBD1 identical over 10 bases. This CDR3 is built from 15 residues. V trimming: 2 bases; J trimming: 2 bases; junction bases outside the gene matches: 3. The germline V gene has CDR1 WSHSY and CDR2 SAAADI. The CDR3 spells CASSEGQGDTYEQYF. CDR3 in DNA: TGCGCCAGCAGTGAGGGACAGGGGGATACCTACGAGCAGTACTTC.

The gene calls are TRBV6-4 and TRBJ2-5; no clear D. CDR3 length: 13 amino acids. Germline values: CDR1 MRHNA, CDR2 SNTAGT. V was trimmed by 4 bases and J by 1 base, leaving 7 bases between them. The CDR3 nucleotides read TGTGCCAGCAGTGTCGGCCCCCAAGAGACCCAGTACTTC. The encoded protein is CASSVGPQETQYF.

V gene TRBV10-3 combines with J gene TRBJ1-5; no clear D gene. Germline values: CDR1 ENHRY, CDR2 SYGVKD. The CDR3 contains 11 residues. Trimming shortened V by 11 bases and J by 6 bases, and 11 bases separated the two germline ends. CDR3 coding DNA: TGTGCCGCGGGGTTGGGTCAGCCCCAGCATTTT. Translation: CAAGLGQPQHF.

The J gene is TRBJ1-2, the V gene TRBV5-1; D unresolved. The CDR3 loop spans 13 amino acids. Looked up from germline, CDR1 is SGHRS and CDR2 is YFSETQ. Trimming took off 3 bases at V and 5 bases at J, with 11 bases between the two ends. As DNA, the CDR3 is TGCGCCAGCAGCTACGGAGGAGAATATGGCTACACCTTC. It specifies CASSYGGEYGYTF.

This chain uses TRBV7-9 with TRBJ1-1; D gene ambiguous. There are 12 residues in the CDR3. The germline CDR1 and CDR2 sequences are SEHNR and FQNEAQ (reference sequence). Between the trimmed V and J ends, which lost 1 base and 6 bases, there was a span of 6 bases. The CDR3 sequence: CASSLGSSEAFF. The CDR3 DNA reads as TGTGCCAGCAGCTTAGGGTCCTCTGAAGCTTTCTTT.

This clone was counted once. The chain combines TRBV11-2 with TRBJ2-2, with a possible D match to TRBD2 (6 bases). The CDR3 sequence is 14 residues long. Trimming pared 6 bases from V and 7 bases from J, leaving 15 bases between. CDR1 and CDR2 from the germline V gene are SGHAT and FQNNGV. The CDR3 reads CASRLVRRGGELFF. The CDR3 DNA reads TGTGCCAGCAGATTGGTGAGGCGGGGCGGGGAGCTGTTTTTT.

The genes are TRBV11-2 and TRBJ2-3; D is unclear. The V and J ends lost 1 base and 3 bases respectively, with 2 bases between them. Germline V gives CDR1 SGHAT, CDR2 FQNNGV. CDR3 length: 12 amino acids. CDR3 loop: CASSLATDTQYF. CDR3 in DNA: TGTGCCAGCAGCTTAGCGACAGATACGCAGTATTTT.

The chain has TRBV7-3 and TRBJ1-6; 7 nucleotides agree with TRBD1. Germline lookup yields CDR1 SGHTA and CDR2 FQGTGA. The CDR3 has 15 amino acids. Trimming removed 5 bases from V and 3 bases from J; junction bases left unmatched: 4. The CDR3 coding sequence is TGTGCCAGCAGCGCCCAGGGGGTCTATAATTCACCCCTCCACTTT. Encoded protein: CASSAQGVYNSPLHF. The whole variable domain, remainder taken from reference TRBV7-3 and TRBJ1-6, is GAGVSQTPSNKVTEKGKYVELRCDPISGHTALYWYRQSLGQGPEFLIYFQGTGAADDSGLPNDRFFAVRPEGSVSTLKIQRTERGDSAVYLCASSAQGVYNSPLHFGNGTRLTVT.

The chain uses TRBV6-2 or TRBV6-3 and TRBJ2-1; TRBD2 agrees at 11 bases. CDR1 is MNHEY and CDR2 is SVGEGT in the germline V gene. This CDR3 contains 16 residues. J gave up 4 bases and V 2 bases, and 4 bases lay outside the gene matches. The CDR3 DNA is TGTGCCAGCAGTTACCCCGGGACTAGCGGTTACAATGAGCAGTTCTTC. Its protein is CASSYPGTSGYNEQFF.

This chain joins TRBV6-5 and TRBJ2-3; possible D gene TRBD2, 6 bases. Per the germline V gene, CDR1 is MNHEY and CDR2 is SVGAGI. With 6 bases removed from V and 3 bases from J, the gap between germline ends came to 13 bases. This CDR3 has 14 residues. The CDR3 loop reads CASSGSRATDTQYF. Written as DNA, the CDR3 is TGTGCCAGCAGCGGGAGCAGGGCAACAGATACGCAGTATTTT.

The CDR3 DNA sequence: TGTGCCAGCAGGATAAAGACTGAAGCTTTCTTT. This encodes CASRIKTEAFF. The genes are TRBV28 and TRBJ1-1, with D unresolved. Trimming cost V 6 bases and J 5 bases, with 7 bases left between them. The germline CDR1 and CDR2 sequences are MDHEN and SYDVKM. The CDR3 is 11 amino acids.

The chain combines TRBV7-2 with TRBJ1-2; 9 bases line up with TRBD1. J gave up 4 bases and V 1 base, and 10 bases lay outside the gene matches. Looked up from germline, CDR1 is SGHTA and CDR2 is FQGNSA. There are 17 residues in the CDR3. The DNA of the CDR3 is TGTGCCAGCAGCTTAGACTTCAACAGGGGGCTTGGCTATGGCTACACCTTC. Its translation is CASSLDFNRGLGYGYTF.

The chain employs TRBV10-1 and TRBJ1-2; D gene ambiguous. Germline CDR1 and CDR2: WNHNN and SYGVQD (reference sequence). Trimming shortened V by 4 bases and J by 4 bases, and 7 bases separated the two germline ends. The CDR3 runs 12 residues. CDR3 sequence: CASSGTGYGYTF. The CDR3 DNA reads as TGCGCCAGCAGTGGTACGGGCTATGGCTACACCTTC.

The V call is TRBV28, the J call TRBJ2-7; the D gene is possibly TRBD1 (6 bases). Trimming removed 5 bases at V and 3 bases at J, with 17 bases between. This CDR3 contains 15 residues. CDR1 is MDHEN, CDR2 SYDVKM, per germline. The DNA for the CDR3 is TGTGCCAGCAGTGCACGGGACACGCTGCACTACGAGCAGTACTTC. This gives the protein CASSARDTLHYEQYF.

CDR3 amino acids: CASSLDPSTEAFF. CDR3 in DNA: TGCGCCAGCAGCTTGGATCCTTCTACCGAAGCTTTCTTT. The rearrangement uses TRBV5-1 and TRBJ1-1; D not resolved. V was pared by 0 bases and J by 8 bases, with 11 bases between. The CDR3 covers 13 residues. From germline, CDR1 is SGHRS and CDR2 YFSETQ. The full variable domain, completed using reference TRBV5-1 and TRBJ1-1, is KAGVTQTPRYLIKTRGQQVTLSCSPISGHRSVSWYQQTPGQGLQFLFEYFSETQRNKGNFPGRFSGRQFSNSRSEMNVSTLELGDSALYLCASSLDPSTEAFFGQGTRLTVV.

This chain uses TRBV7-2 with TRBJ1-1; 10 nucleotides match TRBD1. Germline V CDR1 and CDR2: SGHTA, FQGNSA. This CDR3 is built from 14 residues. V shed 3 bases, J shed 12 bases, and the junction held 10 bases outside the gene matches. For the CDR3, the DNA is TGTGCCAGCAGCTTGACAGGGGGCGTGGGGGTGTCTTTCTTT. This gives the protein CASSLTGGVGVSFF.

This clone was counted once. The chain recombines TRBV11-1 with TRBJ1-1; D call uncertain. CDR3 length equals 12 residues. The V gene's germline CDR1 is SGHAT and CDR2 FQDESV (reference sequence). V lost 5 bases, J lost 11 bases, and 15 bases lay in between. The CDR3 DNA is TGTGCCAGCAGCCGGTCCTTATGGGAGGCTTTCTTT. Residues: CASSRSLWEAFF. Full variable domain (outside the CDR3, taken from reference TRBV11-1 and TRBJ1-1): EAEVAQSPRYKITEKSQAVAFWCDPISGHATLYWYRQILGQGPELLVQFQDESVVDDSQLPKDRFSAERLKGVDSTLKIQPAELGDSAMYLCASSRSLWEAFFGQGTRLTVV.

This CDR3 is CASSSPRPGFLYEQYF. CDR3 sequence (DNA): TGTGCCAGCAGTTCGCCCCGGCCGGGGTTCCTCTACGAGCAGTACTTC. This chain uses TRBV6-5 with TRBJ2-7; D may be TRBD2 (5 bases). V lost 4 bases to trimming and J lost 3 bases, with 19 bases between them. The CDR3 covers 16 residues. Germline V gene lookup returns CDR1 MNHEY and CDR2 SVGAGI.

V is TRBV3-1 (or the pseudogene TRBV3-2) and J is TRBJ2-7; perhaps D is TRBD1 or TRBD2 (6 bases each). The CDR3 consists of 14 residues. Germline loops: CDR1 LGHDT, CDR2 YNNKEL (reference sequence). V gave up 3 bases and J gave up 1 base, with 10 bases separating them. Here the CDR3 reads CASSHGGSSYEQYF. The DNA of the CDR3 is TGTGCCAGCAGCCACGGGGGCAGTTCCTACGAGCAGTACTTC.